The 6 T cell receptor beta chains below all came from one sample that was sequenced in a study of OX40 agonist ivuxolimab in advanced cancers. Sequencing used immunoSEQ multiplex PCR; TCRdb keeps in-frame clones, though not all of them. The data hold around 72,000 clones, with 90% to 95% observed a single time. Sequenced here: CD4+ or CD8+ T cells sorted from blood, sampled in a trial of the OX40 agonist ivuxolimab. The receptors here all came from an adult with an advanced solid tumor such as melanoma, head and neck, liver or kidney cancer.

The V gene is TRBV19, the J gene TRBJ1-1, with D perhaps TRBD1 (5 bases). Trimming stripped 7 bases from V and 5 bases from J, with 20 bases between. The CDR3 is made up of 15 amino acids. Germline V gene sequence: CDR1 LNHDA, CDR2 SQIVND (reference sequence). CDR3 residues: CASTKTGVPGTEAFF. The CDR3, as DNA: TGTGCCAGTACCAAGACTGGGGTCCCAGGGACTGAAGCTTTCTTT.

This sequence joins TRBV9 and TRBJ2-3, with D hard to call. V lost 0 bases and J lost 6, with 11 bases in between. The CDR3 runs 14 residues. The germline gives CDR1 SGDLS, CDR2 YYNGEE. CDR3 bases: TGTGCCAGCAGCGTAGACGTCGTCAGGGATACGCAGTATTTT. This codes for CASSVDVVRDTQYF. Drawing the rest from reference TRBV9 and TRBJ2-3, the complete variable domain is DSGVTQTPKHLITATGQRVTLRCSPRSGDLSVYWYQQSLDQGLQFLIQYYNGEERAKGNILERFSAQQFPDLHSELNLSSLELGDSALYFCASSVDVVRDTQYFGPGTRLTVL.

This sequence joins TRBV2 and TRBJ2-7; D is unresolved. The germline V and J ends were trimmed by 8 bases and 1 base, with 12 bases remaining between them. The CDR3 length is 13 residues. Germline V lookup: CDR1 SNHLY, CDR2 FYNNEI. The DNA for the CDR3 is TGTGCCAGCGGCCTCCTCTTTTCCTACGAGCAGTACTTC. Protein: CASGLLFSYEQYF. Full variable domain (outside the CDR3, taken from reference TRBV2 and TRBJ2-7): EPEVTQTPSHQVTQMGQEVILRCVPISNHLYFYWYRQILGQKVEFLVSFYNNEISEKSEIFDDQFSVERPDGSNFTLKIRSTKLEDSAMYFCASGLLFSYEQYFGPGTRLTVT.

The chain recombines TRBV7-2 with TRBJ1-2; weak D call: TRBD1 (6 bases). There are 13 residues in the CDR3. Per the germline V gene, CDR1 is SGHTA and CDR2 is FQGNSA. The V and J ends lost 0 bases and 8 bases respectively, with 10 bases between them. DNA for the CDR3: TGTGCCAGCAGCTTAGCGCAGGGGCGAGGCTACACCTTC. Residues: CASSLAQGRGYTF.

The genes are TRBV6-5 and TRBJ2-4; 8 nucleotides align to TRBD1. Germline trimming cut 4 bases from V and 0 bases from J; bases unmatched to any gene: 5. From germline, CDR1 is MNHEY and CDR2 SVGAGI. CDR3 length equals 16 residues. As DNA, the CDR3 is TGTGCCAGCAGTTTGACAGGGGATCGAGCCAAAAACATTCAGTACTTC. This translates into CASSLTGDRAKNIQYF.

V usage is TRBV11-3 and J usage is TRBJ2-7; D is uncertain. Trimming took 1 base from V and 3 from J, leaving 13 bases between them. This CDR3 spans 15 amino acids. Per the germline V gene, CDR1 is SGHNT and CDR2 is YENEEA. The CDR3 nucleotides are TGTGCCAGCAGCTTAGTGGGCCCTCGTGGCTACGAGCAGTACTTC. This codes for CASSLVGPRGYEQYF.